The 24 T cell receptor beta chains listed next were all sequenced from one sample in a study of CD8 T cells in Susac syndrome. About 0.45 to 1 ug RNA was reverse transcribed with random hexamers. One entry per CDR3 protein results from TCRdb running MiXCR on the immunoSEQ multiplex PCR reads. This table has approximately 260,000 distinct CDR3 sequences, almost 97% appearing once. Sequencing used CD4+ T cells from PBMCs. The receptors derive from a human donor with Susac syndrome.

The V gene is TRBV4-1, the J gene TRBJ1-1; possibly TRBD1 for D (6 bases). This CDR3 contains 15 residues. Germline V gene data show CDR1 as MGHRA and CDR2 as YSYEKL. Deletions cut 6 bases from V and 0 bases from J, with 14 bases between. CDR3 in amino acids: CASREDSHMNTEAFF. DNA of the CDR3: TGCGCCAGCAGAGAGGACAGCCACATGAACACTGAAGCTTTCTTT.

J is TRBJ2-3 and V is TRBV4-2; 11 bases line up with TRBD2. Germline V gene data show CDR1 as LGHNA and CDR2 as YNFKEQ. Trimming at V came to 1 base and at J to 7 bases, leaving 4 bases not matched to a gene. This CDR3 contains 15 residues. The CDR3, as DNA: TGTGCCAGCAGCCAAGTCACTAGCGGGAGAAATACGCAGTATTTT. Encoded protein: CASSQVTSGRNTQYF.

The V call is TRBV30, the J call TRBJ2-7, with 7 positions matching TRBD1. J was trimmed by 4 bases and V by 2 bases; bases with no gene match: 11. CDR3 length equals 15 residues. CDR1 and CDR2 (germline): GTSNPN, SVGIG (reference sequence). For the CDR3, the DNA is TGTGCCTGGAGTTTAATAAGGGGACAGAGTTACGAGCAGTACTTC. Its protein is CAWSLIRGQSYEQYF. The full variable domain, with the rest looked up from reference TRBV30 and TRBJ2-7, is SQTIHQWPATLVQPVGSPLSLECTVEGTSNPNLYWYRQAAGRGLQLLFYSVGIGQISSEVPQNLSASRPQDRQFILSSKKLLLSDSGFYLCAWSLIRGQSYEQYFGPGTRLTVT.

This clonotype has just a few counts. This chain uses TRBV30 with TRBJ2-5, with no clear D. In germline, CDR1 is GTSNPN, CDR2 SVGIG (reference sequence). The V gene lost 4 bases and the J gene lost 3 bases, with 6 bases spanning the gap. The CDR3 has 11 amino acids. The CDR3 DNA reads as TGTGCCTGGACAGAGAAAGAGACCCAGTACTTC. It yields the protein CAWTEKETQYF.

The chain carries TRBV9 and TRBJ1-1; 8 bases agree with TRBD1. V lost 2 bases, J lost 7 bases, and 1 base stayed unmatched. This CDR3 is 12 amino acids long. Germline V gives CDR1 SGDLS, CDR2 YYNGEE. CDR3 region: CASSVGTGEAFF. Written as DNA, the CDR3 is TGTGCCAGCAGCGTGGGGACAGGTGAAGCTTTCTTT.

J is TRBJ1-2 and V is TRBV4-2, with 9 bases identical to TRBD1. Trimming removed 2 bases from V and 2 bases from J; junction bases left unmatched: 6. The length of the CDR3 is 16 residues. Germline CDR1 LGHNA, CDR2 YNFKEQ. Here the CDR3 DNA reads TGTGCCAGCAGCCAAAGGAGGGGACAGGGCAACTATGGCTACACCTTC. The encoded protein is CASSQRRGQGNYGYTF.

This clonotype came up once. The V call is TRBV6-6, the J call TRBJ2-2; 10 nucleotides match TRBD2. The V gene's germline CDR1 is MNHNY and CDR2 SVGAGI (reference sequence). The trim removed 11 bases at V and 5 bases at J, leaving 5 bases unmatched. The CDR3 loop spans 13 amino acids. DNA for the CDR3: TGTGCCTTGAGCGGGAGGGCGACCGGGGAGCTGTTTTTT. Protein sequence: CALSGRATGELFF.

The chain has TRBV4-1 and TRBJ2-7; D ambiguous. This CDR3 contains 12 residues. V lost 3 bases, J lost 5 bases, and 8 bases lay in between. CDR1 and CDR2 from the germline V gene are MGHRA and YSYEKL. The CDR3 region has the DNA TGCGCCAGCAGCCACTGGGGTGACGAGCAGTACTTC. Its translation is CASSHWGDEQYF.

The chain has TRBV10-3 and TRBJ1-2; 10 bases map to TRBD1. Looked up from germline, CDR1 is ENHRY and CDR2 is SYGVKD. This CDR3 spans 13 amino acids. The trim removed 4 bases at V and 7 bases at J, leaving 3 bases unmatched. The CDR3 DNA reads TGTGCCATCAGTGGACAGGGGGCTTCTGGCTACACCTTC. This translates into CAISGQGASGYTF.

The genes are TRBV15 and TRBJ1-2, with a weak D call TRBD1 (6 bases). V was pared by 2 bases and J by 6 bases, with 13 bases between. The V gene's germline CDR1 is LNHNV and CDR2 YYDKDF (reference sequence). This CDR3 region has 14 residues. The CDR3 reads CATSRSRTDNGYTF. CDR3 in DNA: TGTGCCACCAGCAGATCCCGGACAGATAATGGCTACACCTTC.

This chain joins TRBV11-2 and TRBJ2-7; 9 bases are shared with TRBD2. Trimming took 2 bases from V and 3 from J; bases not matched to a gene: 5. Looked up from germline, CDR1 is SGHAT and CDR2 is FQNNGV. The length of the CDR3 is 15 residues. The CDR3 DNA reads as TGTGCCAGCAGCTTAAGACTAGCGGCAATCTACGAGCAGTACTTC. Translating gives CASSLRLAAIYEQYF.

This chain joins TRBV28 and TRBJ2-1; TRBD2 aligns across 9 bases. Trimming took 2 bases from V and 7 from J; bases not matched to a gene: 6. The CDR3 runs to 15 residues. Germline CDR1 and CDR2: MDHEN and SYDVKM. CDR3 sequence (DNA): TGTGCCAGCAGTTTAGGGGGACTAGCATTGAATGAGCAGTTCTTC. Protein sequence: CASSLGGLALNEQFF.

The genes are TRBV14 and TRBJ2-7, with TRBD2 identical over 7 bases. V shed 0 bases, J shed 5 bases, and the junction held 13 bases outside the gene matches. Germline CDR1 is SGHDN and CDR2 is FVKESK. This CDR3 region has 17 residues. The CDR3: CASSQDLLAGVLHEQYF. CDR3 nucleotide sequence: TGTGCCAGCAGCCAAGATCTACTCGCGGGAGTTCTCCACGAGCAGTACTTC.

Here the CDR3 DNA reads TGCGCCAGCAGCCCCACAGGGTACGGCAACGAGCAGTACTTC. It specifies CASSPTGYGNEQYF. The genes are TRBV5-1 and TRBJ2-7; possible D gene TRBD1, 6 bases. CDR1 is SGHRS and CDR2 is YFSETQ in the germline V gene. This CDR3 contains 14 residues. Trimming left V 4 bases short and J 5 bases short, with 16 bases between.

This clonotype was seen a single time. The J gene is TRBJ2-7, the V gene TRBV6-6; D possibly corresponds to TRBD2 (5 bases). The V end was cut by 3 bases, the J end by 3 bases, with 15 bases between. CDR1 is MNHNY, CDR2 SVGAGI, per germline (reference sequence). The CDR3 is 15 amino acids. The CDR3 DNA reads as TGTGCCAGCAGTTATAAGAATGACTACATCTACGAGCAGTACTTC. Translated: CASSYKNDYIYEQYF.

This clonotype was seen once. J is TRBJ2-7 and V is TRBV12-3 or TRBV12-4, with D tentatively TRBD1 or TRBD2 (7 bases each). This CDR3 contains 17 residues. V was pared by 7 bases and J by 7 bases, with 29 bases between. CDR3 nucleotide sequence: TGTGCCAGCACCCTAGGGGGCTGGCGGGAGTACGGTTGGGAGCAGTACTTC. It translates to CASTLGGWREYGWEQYF.

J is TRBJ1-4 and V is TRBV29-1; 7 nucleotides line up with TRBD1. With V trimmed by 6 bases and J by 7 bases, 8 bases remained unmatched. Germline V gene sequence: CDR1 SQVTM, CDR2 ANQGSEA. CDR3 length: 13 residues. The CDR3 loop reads CSVTGTEIEKLFF. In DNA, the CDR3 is TGCAGCGTCACCGGGACAGAGATTGAAAAACTGTTTTTT.

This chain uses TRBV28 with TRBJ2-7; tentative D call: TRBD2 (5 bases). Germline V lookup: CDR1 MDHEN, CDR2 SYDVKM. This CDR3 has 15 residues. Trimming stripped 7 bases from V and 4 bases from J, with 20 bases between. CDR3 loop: CASTHRPGLGYEQYF. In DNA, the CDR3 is TGTGCCAGCACCCACCGGCCGGGGTTGGGGTACGAGCAGTACTTC.

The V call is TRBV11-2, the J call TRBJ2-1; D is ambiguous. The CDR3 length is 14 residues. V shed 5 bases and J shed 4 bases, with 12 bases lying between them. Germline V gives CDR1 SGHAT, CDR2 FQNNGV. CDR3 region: CASSLQDGYNEQFF. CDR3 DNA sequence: TGTGCCAGCAGCCTGCAGGACGGGTACAATGAGCAGTTCTTC.

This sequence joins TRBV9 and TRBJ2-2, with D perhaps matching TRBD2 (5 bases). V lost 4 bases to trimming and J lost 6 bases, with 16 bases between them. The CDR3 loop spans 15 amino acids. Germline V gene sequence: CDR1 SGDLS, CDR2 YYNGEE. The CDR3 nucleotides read TGTGCCAGCAGCTCTACGGGAAATATGGCCGGGGAGCTGTTTTTT. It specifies CASSSTGNMAGELFF.

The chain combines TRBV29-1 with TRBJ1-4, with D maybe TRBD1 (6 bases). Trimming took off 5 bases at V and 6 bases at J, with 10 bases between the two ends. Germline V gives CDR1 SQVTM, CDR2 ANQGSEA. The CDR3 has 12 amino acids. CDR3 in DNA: TGCAGCGTTACCCAGGGGTATGAAAAACTGTTTTTT. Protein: CSVTQGYEKLFF.

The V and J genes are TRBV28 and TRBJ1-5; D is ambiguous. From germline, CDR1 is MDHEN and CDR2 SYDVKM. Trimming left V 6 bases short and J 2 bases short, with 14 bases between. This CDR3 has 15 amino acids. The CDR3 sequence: CASSLRALGNQPQHF. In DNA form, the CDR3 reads TGTGCCAGCAGCTTGAGGGCTCTCGGCAATCAGCCCCAGCATTTT. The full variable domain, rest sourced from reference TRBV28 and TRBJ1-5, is DVKVTQSSRYLVKRTGEKVFLECVQDMDHENMFWYRQDPGLGLRLIYFSYDVKMKEKGDIPEGYSVSREKKERFSLILESASTNQTSMYLCASSLRALGNQPQHFGDGTRLSIL.

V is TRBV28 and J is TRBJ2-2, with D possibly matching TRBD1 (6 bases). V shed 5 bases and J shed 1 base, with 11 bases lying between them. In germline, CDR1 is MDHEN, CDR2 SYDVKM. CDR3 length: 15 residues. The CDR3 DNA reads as TGTGCCAGCAGTCCCTCGGACAGGAACACCGGGGAGCTGTTTTTT. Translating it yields CASSPSDRNTGELFF.

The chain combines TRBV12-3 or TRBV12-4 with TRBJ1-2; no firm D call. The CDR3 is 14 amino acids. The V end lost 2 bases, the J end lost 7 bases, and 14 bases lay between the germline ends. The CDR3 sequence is CASSLILGRSGYTF. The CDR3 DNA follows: TGTGCCAGCAGTTTAATTTTGGGCAGAAGTGGCTACACCTTC.